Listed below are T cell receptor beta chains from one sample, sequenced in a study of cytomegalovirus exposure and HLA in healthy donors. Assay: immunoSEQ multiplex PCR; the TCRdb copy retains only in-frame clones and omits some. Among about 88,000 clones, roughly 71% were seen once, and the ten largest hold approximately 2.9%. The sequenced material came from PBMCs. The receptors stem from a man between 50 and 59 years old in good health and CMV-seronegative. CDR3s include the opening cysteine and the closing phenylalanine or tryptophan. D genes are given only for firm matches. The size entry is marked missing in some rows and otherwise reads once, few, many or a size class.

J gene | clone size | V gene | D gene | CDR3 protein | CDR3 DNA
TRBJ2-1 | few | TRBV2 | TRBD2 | CASSRLAGDQYDEQFF | TGTGCCAGCAGTCGACTAGCGGGAGACCAGTACGATGAGCAGTTCTTC
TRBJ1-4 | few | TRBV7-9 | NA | CASSFSLGGWDEKLFF | TGTGCCAGCAGCTTTAGTCTCGGGGGATGGGATGAAAAACTGTTTTTT
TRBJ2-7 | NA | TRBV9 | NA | CASSVAGSQGEQYF | TGTGCCAGCAGCGTCGCAGGCTCCCAGGGAGAGCAGTACTTC
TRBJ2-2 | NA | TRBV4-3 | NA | CASSHSTGTGELFF | TGCGCCAGCAGCCACTCGACTGGCACCGGGGAGCTGTTTTTT
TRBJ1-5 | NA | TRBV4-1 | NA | CASSLRGGNQPQHF | TGCGCCAGCAGCCTCAGGGGTGGGAATCAGCCCCAGCATTTT
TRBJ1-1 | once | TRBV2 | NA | CASDRQRNTEAFF | TGTGCCAGCGATCGACAGCGGAACACTGAAGCTTTCTTT
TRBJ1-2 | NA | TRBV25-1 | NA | CASTEGGWDGYTF | TGTGCCAGCACAGAAGGGGGATGGGATGGCTACACCTTC
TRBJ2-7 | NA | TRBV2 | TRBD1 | CASTGQASYEQYF | TGTGCCAGCACGGGACAGGCCAGCTACGAGCAGTACTTC
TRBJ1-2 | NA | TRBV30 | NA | CAWSGRGSPGYTF | TGTGCCTGGAGTGGCAGGGGTAGTCCTGGCTACACCTTC
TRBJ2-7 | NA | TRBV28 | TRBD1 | CASSFMPGTGAHEQYF | TGTGCCAGCAGTTTTATGCCGGGGACAGGCGCGCACGAGCAGTACTTC
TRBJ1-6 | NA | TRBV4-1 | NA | CASSQIGRGPVRSPLHF | TGCGCCAGCAGCCAGATAGGCAGGGGCCCAGTACGATCACCCCTCCACTTT
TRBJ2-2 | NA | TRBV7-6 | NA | CASSSTNTGELFF | TGTGCCAGCAGCTCTACCAACACCGGGGAGCTGTTTTTT
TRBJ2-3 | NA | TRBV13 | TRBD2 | CASTYNRGGSTDTQYF | TGTGCCAGCACCTATAACCGGGGGGGGAGCACAGATACGCAGTATTTT
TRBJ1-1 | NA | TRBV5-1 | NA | CASSGDRSLNTEAFF | TGCGCCAGCAGCGGTGACAGAAGCCTGAACACTGAAGCTTTCTTT
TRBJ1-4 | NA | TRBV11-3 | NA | CASSARGVDPIRF | TGTGCCAGCAGCGCCCGGGGTGTGGACCCAATCCGTTTT
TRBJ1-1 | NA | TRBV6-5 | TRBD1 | CASRSRGRNTEAFF | TGTGCCAGCAGAAGCAGGGGGAGAAACACTGAAGCTTTCTTT
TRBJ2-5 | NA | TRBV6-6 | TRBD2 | CASSFPRGGYQETQYF | TGTGCCAGCAGTTTCCCCCGGGGGGGGTACCAAGAGACCCAGTACTTC
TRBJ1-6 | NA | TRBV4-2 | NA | CASSQPNRANNSPLHF | TGTGCCAGCAGCCAACCGAACAGGGCCAACAATTCACCCCTCCACTTT
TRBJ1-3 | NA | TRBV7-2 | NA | CATKPKGGSGNTIYF | TGTGCCACCAAGCCGAAAGGGGGCTCTGGAAACACCATATATTTT
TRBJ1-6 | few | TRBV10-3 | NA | CAISSRQDIAYNSPLHF | TGTGCCATCAGTTCCCGACAGGACATAGCTTATAATTCACCCCTCCACTTT
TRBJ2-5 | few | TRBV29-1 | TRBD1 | CSVEDKVNTGVKETQYF | TGCAGCGTTGAAGATAAAGTTAACACAGGGGTTAAAGAGACCCAGTACTTC
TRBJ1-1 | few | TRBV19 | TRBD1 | CASISHRTGNSRGTEAFF | TGTGCCAGTATCTCACATCGGACAGGGAACTCCCGTGGGACTGAAGCTTTCTTT
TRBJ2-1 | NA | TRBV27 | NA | CASSLRPSYNEQFF | TGTGCCAGCAGTTTGCGCCCCTCCTACAATGAGCAGTTCTTC
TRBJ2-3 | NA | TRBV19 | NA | CASRNLASTDTQYF | TGTGCCAGTAGGAATCTAGCTAGCACAGATACGCAGTATTTT
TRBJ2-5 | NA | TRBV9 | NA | CASSRGRGEIQETQYF | TGTGCCAGCAGTCGCGGCAGGGGTGAGATCCAAGAGACCCAGTACTTC